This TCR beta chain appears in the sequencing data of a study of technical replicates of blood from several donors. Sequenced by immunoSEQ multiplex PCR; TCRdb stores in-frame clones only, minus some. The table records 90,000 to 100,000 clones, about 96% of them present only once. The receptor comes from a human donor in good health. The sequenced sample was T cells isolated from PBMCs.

CDR3 residues: CASSQVKGQWNRDTEAFF. The CDR3 DNA follows: TGCGCCAGCAGCCAAGTTAAGGGACAGTGGAACCGGGACACTGAAGCTTTCTTT. This sequence joins TRBV4-1 and TRBJ1-1, with TRBD1 matching over 7 bases. The J segment lost 3 bases and the V segment lost 1 base, leaving 14 bases of the junction unmatched. The CDR3 runs to 18 residues. CDR1 is MGHRA and CDR2 is YSYEKL in the germline V gene.